This TCR beta chain was captured by sequencing in a study of molecular identifiers for immune sequencing clone quantification (dated by TCRdb to the late 2010s). For context, the study as a whole: For a replicate experiment, RNA from around 20,000 or 100,000 naive CD8 T cells was divided into five aliquots, of which four were sequenced. This methods study used CD8 T cells to benchmark TCR RNA copy counting and molecular-identifier clustering-based TCR repertoire sequencing (MIDCIRS).

Receptor libraries were prepared by PCR. Instrument on record: Illumina HiSeq 4000. Bulk TCR libraries were prepared as previously described, using TCR primers listed in Table S5. Total RNA was purified with the Qiagen AllPrep DNA/RNA kit. Reads from multiple sequencing runs of the same library were pooled before analysis. Turning to the authors' computational methods: Reads were retained only if an exact TCR constant sequence was present, and the retained reads were trimmed to 150 nt and grouped according to their 12-nt molecular barcodes. Reads within each barcode group were sub-clustered using a 15% Levenshtein threshold, and quality-weighted consensus sequences were constructed for each RNA molecule. Non-functional sequences were excluded, and lower-count sequences lying one edit away from another sequence were also excluded. Barcode sub-clusters with fewer than 20% of the maximum read count were removed, based on fitting two negative binomial distributions. The public reads were reanalyzed by TCRdb: fastp trimming at Q25, MiXCR alignment, in-frame beta chains only. Rows merge per CDR3 protein into single entries with the most common DNA and genes. The V and J calls follow TCRdb's processing rather than the paper's. The table for this sample lists about 320,000 distinct CDR3 sequences; over 20% of them were counted only once. Jointly, the top ten make up 0.81% of the sample.

The trim is 4 bases for V and 3 bases for J, with a gap of 9 bases between the germline ends. Per the germline V gene, MNHEY is the CDR1 and SVGEGT is the CDR2. From cysteine to phenylalanine, the CDR3 is 14 amino acids long. Only the CDR3 portion is preserved as DNA: 42 bases, with reading frame beginning at the first base. This clonotype has at least ten counts. Its antigen specificity is not known. Base qualities are not at hand, and no much larger clone is one base apart. The study at large found these results: The sizes of highly expanded clones could end up underestimated when identical TCR molecules share a barcode. In CMV-specific effector cells, clones with more than 20 RNA copies contained over 98% of molecules, whereas in naive cells such clones contained under 1% of molecules. Roughly 2.8 recovered TCR RNA copies per cell were obtained by modeling, versus approximately 10 by digital PCR, implying a capture efficiency of 30% to 35%. Even against a background of around 950,000 naive CD8 T cells, spiked-in Jurkat TCR RNA amounting to a single cell's worth was reported to be detectable. Without barcode sub-clustering, chimeric consensus sequences inflated TCR diversity; chimeras reached as high as 47%. Spiked-in Jurkat TCR RNA (10 copies' worth), which is not part of the donor repertoire, was contained in the naive libraries.

Libraries of naive CD8 T cells were generated from roughly 21,000 to 960,000 sorted cells, with 10%, 30% or 50% of the purified RNA used. Naive CD8 T cells were FACS-sorted as CD8+CD4-CCR7+CD45RA+ on a BD FACSAria II into RLT Plus buffer. Detection sensitivity was tested by spiking Jurkat RNA equal to roughly nine TCR copies' worth into samples containing about 20,000-1,000,000 naive CD8 T cells. CD8 T cells were enriched using RosetteSep CD8+ T Cell Enrichment Cocktail and Ficoll-Paque, and the enriched cells then underwent ACK red cell lysis. The receptor was isolated from a human donor in good health. Some libraries in this study had Jurkat cell RNA spiked in. The sequenced sample consisted of naive CD8+ T cells from blood, with Jurkat cell RNA spiked in. The cell subset or site tag for this specimen amounts to: FACS-sorted CD8+CD4-CCR7+CD45RA+ naive T cells. The sequence joins TRBV6-2 or TRBV6-3 to TRBJ1-4; the D segment cannot be called with confidence. The DNA reads as follows: TGTGCCAGCAGTTCGGACGGGCCTAATGAAAAACTGTTTTTT. Translated, it reads CASSSDGPNEKLFF.